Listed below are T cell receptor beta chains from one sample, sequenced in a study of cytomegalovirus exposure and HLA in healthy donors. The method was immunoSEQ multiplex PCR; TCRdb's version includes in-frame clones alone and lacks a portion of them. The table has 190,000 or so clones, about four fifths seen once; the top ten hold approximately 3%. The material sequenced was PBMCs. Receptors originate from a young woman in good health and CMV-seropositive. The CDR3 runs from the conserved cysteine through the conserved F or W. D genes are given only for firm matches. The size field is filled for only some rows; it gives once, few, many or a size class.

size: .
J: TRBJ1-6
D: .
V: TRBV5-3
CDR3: CARSSRGASSPLHF
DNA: TGTGCCAGAAGCTCCCGGGGGGCGAGCTCACCCCTCCACTTT

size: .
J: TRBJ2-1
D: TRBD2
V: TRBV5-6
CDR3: CASSLRVVAGDHNEQFF
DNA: TGTGCCAGCAGCTTGAGGGTGGTAGCGGGGGATCACAATGAGCAGTTCTTC

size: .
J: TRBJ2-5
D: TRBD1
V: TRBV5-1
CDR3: CASSFGQGQETQYF
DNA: TGCGCCAGCAGCTTTGGACAGGGGCAAGAGACCCAGTACTTC

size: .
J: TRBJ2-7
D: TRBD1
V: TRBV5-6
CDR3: CASSFLSGGREQYF
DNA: TGTGCCAGCAGCTTTCTCTCAGGGGGCAGGGAGCAGTACTTC

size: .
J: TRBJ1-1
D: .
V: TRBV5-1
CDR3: CASSLVGGMNTEAFF
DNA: TGCGCCAGCAGCTTGGTCGGCGGGATGAACACTGAAGCTTTCTTT

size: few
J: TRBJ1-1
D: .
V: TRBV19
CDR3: CASSIGGLVNTEAFF
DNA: TGTGCCAGTAGTATTGGAGGGCTAGTGAACACTGAAGCTTTCTTT

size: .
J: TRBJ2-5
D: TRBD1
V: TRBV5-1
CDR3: CASSKDRETQYF
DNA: TGCGCCAGCAGCAAGGACAGGGAGACCCAGTACTTC

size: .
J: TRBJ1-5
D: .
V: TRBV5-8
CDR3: CASSLWGSGNQPQHF
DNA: TGTGCCAGCAGCTTATGGGGCTCGGGCAATCAGCCCCAGCATTTT

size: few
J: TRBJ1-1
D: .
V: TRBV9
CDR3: CASSPRQRNTEAFF
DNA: TGTGCCAGCAGCCCCCGACAGAGGAACACTGAAGCTTTCTTT

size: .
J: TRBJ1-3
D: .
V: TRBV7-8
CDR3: CASSLTLTASGNTIYF
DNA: TGTGCCAGCAGCTTAACGCTGACAGCCTCTGGAAACACCATATATTTT

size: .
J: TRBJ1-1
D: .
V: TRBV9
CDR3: CASSVQGRGNTEAFF
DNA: TGTGCCAGCAGCGTACAAGGGCGGGGAAACACTGAAGCTTTCTTT

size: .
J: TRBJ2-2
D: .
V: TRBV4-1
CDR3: CASAGHPGELFF
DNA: TGCGCCAGCGCCGGTCACCCCGGGGAGCTGTTTTTT

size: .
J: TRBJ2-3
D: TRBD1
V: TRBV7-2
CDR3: CASSPMTGFAPSTDTQYF
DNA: TGTGCCAGCAGCCCTATGACAGGGTTTGCCCCCAGCACAGATACGCAGTATTTT

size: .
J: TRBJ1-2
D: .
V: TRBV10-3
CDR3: CASGQYYGYTF
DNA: TGTGCCAGCGGACAGTACTATGGCTACACCTTC

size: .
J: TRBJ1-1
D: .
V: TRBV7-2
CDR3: CASSQSVRDTEAFF
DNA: TGTGCCAGCAGCCAGTCGGTCAGGGACACTGAAGCTTTCTTT